This T cell receptor (beta chain) was identified in a study of cytomegalovirus exposure and HLA in healthy donors. The V end lost 7 bases, the J end lost 5 bases, and 12 bases lay between the germline ends. The CDR3 totals 14 residues. The germline gives CDR1 MNHNS, CDR2 SASEGT. Sequenced by immunoSEQ multiplex PCR; TCRdb stores in-frame clones only, minus some. The data contain over 75,000 clones, just over 90% of them singletons. The TCR originated in a man aged 25 to 40 in good health and CMV-seronegative. The chain has TRBV6-1 and TRBJ1-6, with a weak D call TRBD1 (6 bases). The sample consisted of PBMCs. CDR3: CASTPDRDNSPLHF. CDR3 nucleotide sequence: TGTGCCAGCACCCCGGACAGAGATAATTCACCCCTCCACTTT.